Sequencing of this TCR beta chain was carried out in a study of OX40 agonist ivuxolimab in advanced cancers. Whole-study context: Averaging roughly 60 years in age, with a range of about 23 to 90, the cohort was about 86% male. Eligibility admitted prior anti-PD-1, anti-PD-L1 or anti-CTLA-4 therapy; about 39% had some.

Here immunoSEQ multiplex PCR was the method, and the copy in TCRdb shows in-frame clones only, minus some. The sample lists some 73,000 clones, about 86% occurring once. The V gene's germline CDR1 is SGDLS and CDR2 YYNGEE. The CDR3 contains 15 residues. Trimming took 1 base from V and 5 from J, leaving 13 bases between them. This clone was detected only once. The input for sequencing was CD4+ or CD8+ T cells sorted from blood, taken in a trial of the OX40 agonist ivuxolimab. V gene TRBV9 combines with J gene TRBJ1-5; D remains ambiguous. This TCR was sampled from an adult with an advanced solid tumor such as melanoma, head and neck, liver or kidney cancer. CDR3 in amino acids: CASSVNPQAHQPQHF. CDR3 coding DNA: TGTGCCAGCAGCGTAAACCCCCAGGCTCATCAGCCCCAGCATTTT.